These 13 T cell receptor beta chains originate from one sample sequenced in a study of resident and recirculating memory T cells in vitiligo. The assay was immunoSEQ multiplex PCR, and TCRdb's table has in-frame clones only and misses some. The sample carries roughly 40,000 clones, around 90% recorded once. The sequencing sample was made of blood. The receptor source for this set is a male donor with vitiligo.

V gene TRBV9 combines with J gene TRBJ2-3, with D unresolved. Germline CDR1 and CDR2: SGDLS and YYNGEE. The germline V and J ends were trimmed by 1 base and 3 bases, with 6 bases remaining between them. The CDR3 is made up of 13 amino acids. The CDR3 is CASSVLGTDTQYF. The DNA for the CDR3 is TGTGCCAGCAGCGTACTCGGGACAGATACGCAGTATTTT.

J is TRBJ1-5 and V is TRBV12-5, with D perhaps matching TRBD1 (5 bases). There are 16 residues in the CDR3. Trimming removed 0 bases from V and 4 bases from J, with 13 bases in between. Germline V CDR1 and CDR2: LGHNT, FRNRAP. The DNA for the CDR3 is TGTGCTAGTGGTTTGGTACTCGGGGGTGGGAATCAGCCCCAGCATTTT. Amino acids: CASGLVLGGGNQPQHF. The variable domain in full, with the rest retrieved from reference TRBV12-5 and TRBJ1-5, is DARVTQTPRHKVTEMGQEVTMRCQPILGHNTVFWYRQTMMQGLELLAYFRNRAPLDDSGMPKDRFSAEMPDATLATLKIQPSEPRDSAVYFCASGLVLGGGNQPQHFGDGTRLSIL.

This rearrangement joins TRBV15 to TRBJ1-1; a weak D match, TRBD1 (5 bases). The CDR3 runs 16 residues. Between the trimmed V and J ends, which lost 0 bases and 6 bases, there was a span of 17 bases. Germline V gene lookup returns CDR1 LNHNV and CDR2 YYDKDF (reference sequence). The CDR3 region is CATSRDRSRGLAEAFF. The CDR3 coding sequence is TGTGCCACCAGCAGAGATCGTTCGCGGGGACTCGCTGAAGCTTTCTTT.

This clone was counted a single time. The rearrangement joins TRBV29-1 to TRBJ1-1; 8 bases map to TRBD1. V lost 5 bases and J lost 3; bases outside the gene matches: 2. CDR3 length: 12 amino acids. Germline V gene lookup returns CDR1 SQVTM and CDR2 ANQGSEA. The CDR3 DNA is TGCAGCGTTAACAGGGGGGACACTGAAGCTTTCTTT. It codes for CSVNRGDTEAFF.

This chain joins TRBV28 and TRBJ2-3, with D possibly being TRBD2 (6 bases). The CDR3 totals 16 residues. The germline V gene has CDR1 MDHEN and CDR2 SYDVKM. The V gene lost 3 bases and the J gene lost 0 bases, with 13 bases spanning the gap. This CDR3 is CASSLGLTQSTDTQYF. The CDR3 DNA sequence: TGTGCCAGCAGTTTGGGACTCACCCAGAGCACAGATACGCAGTATTTT. The full variable domain, rest sourced from reference TRBV28 and TRBJ2-3, is DVKVTQSSRYLVKRTGEKVFLECVQDMDHENMFWYRQDPGLGLRLIYFSYDVKMKEKGDIPEGYSVSREKKERFSLILESASTNQTSMYLCASSLGLTQSTDTQYFGPGTRLTVL.

The chain combines TRBV6-1 with TRBJ2-2, with a possible D match to TRBD1 (5 bases). V was clipped by 4 bases and J by 5 bases, with 8 bases between them. Germline values: CDR1 MNHNS, CDR2 SASEGT. CDR3 length: 13 amino acids. In DNA form, the CDR3 reads TGTGCCAGCAGTGTAAAGGGGACCGGGGAGCTGTTTTTT. Its translation is CASSVKGTGELFF.

The chain carries TRBV5-1 and TRBJ1-2; TRBD1 might be the D (5 bases). Trimming shortened V by 0 bases and J by 8 bases, and 11 bases separated the two germline ends. Germline CDR1 is SGHRS and CDR2 is YFSETQ. The CDR3 has 13 amino acids. DNA of the CDR3: TGCGCCAGCAGCTTGGGCGGAGGGGACGGCTACACCTTC. This codes for CASSLGGGDGYTF.

This chain links TRBV4-2 with TRBJ1-1; TRBD1 might be the D (6 bases). V was trimmed by 3 bases and J by 4 bases, leaving 12 bases between them. There are 14 residues in the CDR3. In germline, CDR1 is LGHNA, CDR2 YNFKEQ. The CDR3 DNA reads TGTGCCAGCAGCCACCCTGGGGGCGGCACTGAAGCTTTCTTT. Residues: CASSHPGGGTEAFF.

This clone appeared once. The J gene is TRBJ1-5, the V gene TRBV7-3; D uncertain. Trimming shortened V by 4 bases and J by 0 bases, and 4 bases separated the two germline ends. Germline V CDR1 and CDR2: SGHTA, FQGTGA. The CDR3 consists of 13 residues. As DNA, the CDR3 is TGTGCCAGCAGCTCTTCTAGCAATCAGCCCCAGCATTTT. Translating it yields CASSSSSNQPQHF.

The V and J genes are TRBV5-4 and TRBJ1-4; D is ambiguous. V was clipped by 0 bases and J by 8 bases, with 11 bases between them. The length of the CDR3 is 14 residues. CDR1 SGHNT and CDR2 YYREEE come from the germline V gene (reference sequence). The CDR3 DNA follows: TGTGCCAGCAGCTTGGAGCAGACTCAGGAAAAACTGTTTTTT. Its protein product is CASSLEQTQEKLFF.

Concerning this clone itself: A junction end diverges from the germline sequence, so it may reflect a read error. V and J are TRBV7-2 and TRBJ2-7; no clear D. There are 16 residues in the CDR3. Germline V gene lookup returns CDR1 SGHTA and CDR2 FQGNSA. The CDR3 sequence is CASSLVEVPVSSEQYF. CDR3 DNA: TGTGCCAGCAGCTTAGTAGAGGTACCCGTCTCCTCCGAGCAGTACTTC.

The V gene is TRBV6-4, the J gene TRBJ2-1; maybe TRBD1 (6 bases). Trimming cost V 4 bases and J 7 bases, with 14 bases left between them. The germline V gene has CDR1 MRHNA and CDR2 SNTAGT. CDR3 length: 14 residues. The CDR3 sequence: CASSVWAGANEQFF. CDR3 coding DNA: TGTGCCAGCAGTGTTTGGGCAGGGGCTAATGAGCAGTTCTTC.

The V call is TRBV7-3, the J call TRBJ2-6; D is ambiguous. The germline V gene has CDR1 SGHTA and CDR2 FQGTGA. The V end lost 0 bases, the J end lost 1 base, and 7 bases lay between the germline ends. This CDR3 region has 16 residues. The CDR3 sequence is CASSLTQASGANVLTF. CDR3 coding DNA: TGTGCCAGCAGCTTAACCCAGGCTTCTGGGGCCAACGTCCTGACTTTC.